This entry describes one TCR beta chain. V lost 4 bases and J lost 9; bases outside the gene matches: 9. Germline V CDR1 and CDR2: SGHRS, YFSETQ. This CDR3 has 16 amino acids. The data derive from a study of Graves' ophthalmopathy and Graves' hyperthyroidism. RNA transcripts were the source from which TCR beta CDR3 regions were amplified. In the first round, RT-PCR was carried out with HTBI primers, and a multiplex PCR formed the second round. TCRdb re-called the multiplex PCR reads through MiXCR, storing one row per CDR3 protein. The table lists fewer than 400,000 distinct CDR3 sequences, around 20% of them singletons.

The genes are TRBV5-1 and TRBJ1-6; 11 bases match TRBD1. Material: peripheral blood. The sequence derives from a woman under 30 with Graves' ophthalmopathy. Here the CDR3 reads CASSGPGQGASSPLHF. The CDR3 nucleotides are TGCGCCAGCAGCGGACCTGGACAGGGGGCCTCTTCACCCCTCCACTTT.